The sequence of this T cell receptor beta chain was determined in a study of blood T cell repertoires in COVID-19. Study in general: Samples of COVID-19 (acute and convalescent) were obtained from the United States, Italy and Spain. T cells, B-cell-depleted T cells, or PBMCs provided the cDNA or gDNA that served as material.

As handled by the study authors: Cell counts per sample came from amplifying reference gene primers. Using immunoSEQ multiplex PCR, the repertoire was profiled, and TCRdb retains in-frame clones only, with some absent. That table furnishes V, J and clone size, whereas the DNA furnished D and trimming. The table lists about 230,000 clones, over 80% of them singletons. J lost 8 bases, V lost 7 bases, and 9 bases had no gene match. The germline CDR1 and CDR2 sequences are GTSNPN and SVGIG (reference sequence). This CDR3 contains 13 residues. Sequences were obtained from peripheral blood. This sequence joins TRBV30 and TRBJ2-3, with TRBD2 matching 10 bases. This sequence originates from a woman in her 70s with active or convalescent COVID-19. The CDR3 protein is CASERGGLSTQYF. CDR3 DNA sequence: TGTGCCTCCGAGCGGGGGGGCCTGAGTACGCAGTATTTT.